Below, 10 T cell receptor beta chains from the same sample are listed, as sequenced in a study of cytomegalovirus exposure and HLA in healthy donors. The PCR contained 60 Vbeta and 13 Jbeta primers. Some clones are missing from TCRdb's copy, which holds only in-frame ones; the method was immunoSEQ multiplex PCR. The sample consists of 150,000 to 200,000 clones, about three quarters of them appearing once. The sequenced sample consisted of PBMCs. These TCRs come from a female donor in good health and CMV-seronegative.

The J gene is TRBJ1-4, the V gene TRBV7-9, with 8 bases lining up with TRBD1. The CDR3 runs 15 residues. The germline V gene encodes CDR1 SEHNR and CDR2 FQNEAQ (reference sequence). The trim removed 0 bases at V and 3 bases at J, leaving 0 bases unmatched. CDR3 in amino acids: CASSLADRANEKLFF. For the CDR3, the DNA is TGTGCCAGCAGCTTAGCGGACAGGGCTAATGAAAAACTGTTTTTT.

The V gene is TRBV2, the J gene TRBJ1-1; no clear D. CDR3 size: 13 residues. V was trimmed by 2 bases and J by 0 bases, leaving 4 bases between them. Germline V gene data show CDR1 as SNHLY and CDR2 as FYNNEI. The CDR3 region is CASSEQVNTEAFF. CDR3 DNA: TGTGCCAGCAGTGAACAGGTGAACACTGAAGCTTTCTTT.

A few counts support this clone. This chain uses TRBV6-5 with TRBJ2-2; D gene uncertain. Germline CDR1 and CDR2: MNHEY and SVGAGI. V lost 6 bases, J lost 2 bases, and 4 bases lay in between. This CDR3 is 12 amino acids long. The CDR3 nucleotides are TGTGCCAGCAGGCGAAACACCGGGGAGCTGTTTTTT. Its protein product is CASRRNTGELFF.

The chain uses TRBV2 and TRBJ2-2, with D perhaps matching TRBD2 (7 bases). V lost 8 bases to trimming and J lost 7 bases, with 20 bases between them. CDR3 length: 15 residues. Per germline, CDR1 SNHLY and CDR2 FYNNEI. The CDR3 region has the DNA TGTGCCAGCGTTTCGGGGGGACAACCGGGCGGGGAGCTGTTTTTT. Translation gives CASVSGGQPGGELFF.

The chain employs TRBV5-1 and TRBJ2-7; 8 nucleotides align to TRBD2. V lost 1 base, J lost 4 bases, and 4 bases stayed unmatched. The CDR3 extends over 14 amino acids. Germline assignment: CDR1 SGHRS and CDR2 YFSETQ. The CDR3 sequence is CASSLTSGIYEQYF. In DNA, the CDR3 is TGCGCCAGCAGCTTGACTAGCGGCATATACGAGCAGTACTTC.

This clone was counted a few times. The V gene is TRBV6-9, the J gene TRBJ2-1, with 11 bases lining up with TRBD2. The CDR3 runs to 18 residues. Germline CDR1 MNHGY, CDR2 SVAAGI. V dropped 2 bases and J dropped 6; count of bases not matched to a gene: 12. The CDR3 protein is CASSYGIAGGPTSNEQFF. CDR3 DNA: TGTGCCAGCAGTTATGGAATAGCGGGGGGGCCAACAAGCAATGAGCAGTTCTTC.

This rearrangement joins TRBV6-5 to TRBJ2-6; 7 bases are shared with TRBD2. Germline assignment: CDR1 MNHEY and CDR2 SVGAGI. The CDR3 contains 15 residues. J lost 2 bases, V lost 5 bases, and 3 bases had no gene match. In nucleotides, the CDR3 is TGTGCCAGCAGTAGCCGGGGGGCTGGGGCCAACGTCCTGACTTTC. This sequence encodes CASSSRGAGANVLTF.

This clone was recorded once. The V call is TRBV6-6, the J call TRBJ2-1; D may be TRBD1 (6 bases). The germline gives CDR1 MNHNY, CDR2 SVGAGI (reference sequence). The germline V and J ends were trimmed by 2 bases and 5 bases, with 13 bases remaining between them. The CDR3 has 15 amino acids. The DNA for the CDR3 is TGTGCCAGCAGTTACGGCACAGGGACCCACAATGAGCAGTTCTTC. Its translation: CASSYGTGTHNEQFF.

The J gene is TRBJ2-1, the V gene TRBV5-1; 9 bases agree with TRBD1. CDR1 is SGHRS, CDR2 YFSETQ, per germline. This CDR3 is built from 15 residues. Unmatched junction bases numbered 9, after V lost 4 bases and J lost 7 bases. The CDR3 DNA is TGCGCCAGCAGCCCTGGACAGGGGAGTACGAATGAGCAGTTCTTC. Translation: CASSPGQGSTNEQFF.

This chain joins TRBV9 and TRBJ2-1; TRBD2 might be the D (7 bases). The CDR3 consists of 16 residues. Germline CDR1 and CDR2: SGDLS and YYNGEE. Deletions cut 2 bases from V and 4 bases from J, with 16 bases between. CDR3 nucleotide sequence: TGTGCCAGCAGCGTGGGGGGGGCAGGAGTTTACAATGAGCAGTTCTTC. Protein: CASSVGGAGVYNEQFF.